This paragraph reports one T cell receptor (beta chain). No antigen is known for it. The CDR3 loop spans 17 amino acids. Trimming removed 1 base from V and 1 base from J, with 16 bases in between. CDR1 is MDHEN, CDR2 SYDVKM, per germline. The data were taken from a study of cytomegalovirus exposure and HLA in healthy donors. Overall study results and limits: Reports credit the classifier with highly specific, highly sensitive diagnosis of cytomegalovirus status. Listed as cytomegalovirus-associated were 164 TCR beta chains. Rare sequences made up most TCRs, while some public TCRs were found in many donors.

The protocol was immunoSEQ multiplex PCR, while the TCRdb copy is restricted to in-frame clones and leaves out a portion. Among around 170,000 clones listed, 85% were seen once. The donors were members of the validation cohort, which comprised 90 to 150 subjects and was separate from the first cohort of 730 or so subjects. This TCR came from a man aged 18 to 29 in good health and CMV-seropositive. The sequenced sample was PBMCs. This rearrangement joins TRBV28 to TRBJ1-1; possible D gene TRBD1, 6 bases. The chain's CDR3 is CASSLSRAGHRNTEAFF. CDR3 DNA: TGTGCCAGCAGTTTATCCCGAGCGGGACACAGGAACACTGAAGCTTTCTTT.